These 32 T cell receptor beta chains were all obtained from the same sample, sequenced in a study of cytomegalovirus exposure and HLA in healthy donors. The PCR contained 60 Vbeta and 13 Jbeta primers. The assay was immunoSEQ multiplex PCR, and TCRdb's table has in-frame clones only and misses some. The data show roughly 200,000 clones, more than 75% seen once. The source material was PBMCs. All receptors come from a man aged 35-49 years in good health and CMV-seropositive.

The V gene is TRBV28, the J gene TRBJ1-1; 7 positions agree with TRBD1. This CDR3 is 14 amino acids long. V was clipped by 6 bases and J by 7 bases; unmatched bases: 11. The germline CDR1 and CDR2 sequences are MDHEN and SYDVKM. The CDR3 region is CASRNGGTAVEAFF. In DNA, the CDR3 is TGTGCCAGCAGGAATGGAGGGACAGCTGTTGAAGCTTTCTTT. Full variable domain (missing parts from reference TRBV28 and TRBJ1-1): DVKVTQSSRYLVKRTGEKVFLECVQDMDHENMFWYRQDPGLGLRLIYFSYDVKMKEKGDIPEGYSVSREKKERFSLILESASTNQTSMYLCASRNGGTAVEAFFGQGTRLTVV.

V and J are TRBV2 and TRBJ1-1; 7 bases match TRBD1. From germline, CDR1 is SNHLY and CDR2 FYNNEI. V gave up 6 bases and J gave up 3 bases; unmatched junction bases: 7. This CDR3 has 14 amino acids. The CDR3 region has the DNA TGTGCCAGCAGCCCCCGGGACAGATACACTGAAGCTTTCTTT. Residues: CASSPRDRYTEAFF.

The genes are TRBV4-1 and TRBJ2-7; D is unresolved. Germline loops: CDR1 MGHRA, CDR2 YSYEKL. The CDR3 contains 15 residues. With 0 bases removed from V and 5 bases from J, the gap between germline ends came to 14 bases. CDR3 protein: CASSQDRTRVHEQYF. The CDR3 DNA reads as TGCGCCAGCAGCCAAGATCGAACCCGCGTCCACGAGCAGTACTTC.

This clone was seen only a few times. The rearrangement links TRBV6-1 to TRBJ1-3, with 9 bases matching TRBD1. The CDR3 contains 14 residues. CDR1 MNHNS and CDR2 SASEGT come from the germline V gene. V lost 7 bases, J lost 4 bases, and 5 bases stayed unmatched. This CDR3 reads CASTAGTGGNTIYF. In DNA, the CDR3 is TGTGCCAGCACTGCCGGGACAGGGGGAAACACCATATATTTT.

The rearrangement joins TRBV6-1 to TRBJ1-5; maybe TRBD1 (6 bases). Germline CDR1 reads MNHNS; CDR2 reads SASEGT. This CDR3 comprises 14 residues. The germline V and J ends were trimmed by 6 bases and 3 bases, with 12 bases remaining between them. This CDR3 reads CASSPNRANQPQHF. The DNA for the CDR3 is TGTGCCAGCAGCCCCAACAGGGCCAATCAGCCCCAGCATTTT.

The CDR3 DNA is TGCGCCAGCAGCCCGTCGGGACAGGGGGTTCAGGGGCAGTACTTC. Protein: CASSPSGQGVQGQYF. The chain links TRBV4-3 to TRBJ2-7, with 11 bases matching TRBD1. The CDR3 spans 15 residues. V lost 4 bases to trimming and J lost 9 bases; unmatched junction nucleotides: 11. CDR1 LGHNA and CDR2 YSLEER come from the germline V gene.

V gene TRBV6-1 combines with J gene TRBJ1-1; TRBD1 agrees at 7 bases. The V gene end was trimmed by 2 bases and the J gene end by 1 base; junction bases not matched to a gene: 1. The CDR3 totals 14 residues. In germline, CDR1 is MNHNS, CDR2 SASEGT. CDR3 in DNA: TGTGCCAGCAGTGAACAGGGGGGGAACACTGAAGCTTTCTTT. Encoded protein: CASSEQGGNTEAFF.

The CDR3 spells CASSPRTVNYGYTF. For the CDR3, the DNA is TGCGCCAGCAGCCCACGGACAGTTAACTATGGCTACACCTTC. The chain carries TRBV5-1 and TRBJ1-2; perhaps TRBD1 as D (6 bases). Germline V gene sequence: CDR1 SGHRS, CDR2 YFSETQ. V shed 4 bases and J shed 1 base, with 11 bases lying between them. The CDR3 contains 14 residues.

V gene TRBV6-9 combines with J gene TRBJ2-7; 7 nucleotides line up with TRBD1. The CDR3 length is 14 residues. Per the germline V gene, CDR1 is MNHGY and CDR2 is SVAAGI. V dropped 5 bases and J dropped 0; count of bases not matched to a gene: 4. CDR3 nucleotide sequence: TGTGCCAGCAGTCCGGGACAGATCTCCTACGAGCAGTACTTC. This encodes CASSPGQISYEQYF.

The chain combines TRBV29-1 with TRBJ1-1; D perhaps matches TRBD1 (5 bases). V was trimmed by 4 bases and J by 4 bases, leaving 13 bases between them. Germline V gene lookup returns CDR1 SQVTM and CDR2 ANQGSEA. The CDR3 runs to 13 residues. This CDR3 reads CSVAGRVTTEAFF. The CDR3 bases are TGCAGCGTTGCAGGGCGAGTGACCACTGAAGCTTTCTTT. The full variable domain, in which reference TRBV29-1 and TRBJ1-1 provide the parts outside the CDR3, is SAVISQKPSRDICQRGTSLTIQCQVDSQVTMMFWYRQQPGQSLTLIATANQGSEATYESGFVIDKFPISRPNLTFSTLTVSNMSPEDSSIYLCSVAGRVTTEAFFGQGTRLTVV.

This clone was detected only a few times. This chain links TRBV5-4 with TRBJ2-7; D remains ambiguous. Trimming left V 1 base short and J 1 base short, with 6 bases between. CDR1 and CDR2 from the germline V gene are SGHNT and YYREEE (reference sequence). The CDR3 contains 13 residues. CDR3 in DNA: TGTGCCAGCAGCTTGCAGAATTCCTACGAGCAGTACTTC. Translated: CASSLQNSYEQYF.

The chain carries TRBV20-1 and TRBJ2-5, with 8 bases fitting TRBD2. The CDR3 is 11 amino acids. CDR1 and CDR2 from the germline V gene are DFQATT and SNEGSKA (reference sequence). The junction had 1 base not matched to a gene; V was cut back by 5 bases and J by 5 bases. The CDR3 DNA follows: TGCAGTGCTCCTAGCGGGGAGACCCAGTACTTC. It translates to CSAPSGETQYF.

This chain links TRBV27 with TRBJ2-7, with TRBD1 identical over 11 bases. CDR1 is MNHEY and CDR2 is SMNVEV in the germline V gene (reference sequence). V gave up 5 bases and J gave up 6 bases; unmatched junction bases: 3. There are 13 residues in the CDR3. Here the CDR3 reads CASSTDRGREQYF. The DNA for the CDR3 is TGTGCCAGCAGTACGGACAGGGGGCGCGAGCAGTACTTC.

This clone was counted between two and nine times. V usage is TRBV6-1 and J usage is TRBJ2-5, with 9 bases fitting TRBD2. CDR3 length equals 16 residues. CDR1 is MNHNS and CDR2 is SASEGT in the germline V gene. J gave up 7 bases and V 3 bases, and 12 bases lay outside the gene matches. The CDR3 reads CASSDKRLAGRMTQYF. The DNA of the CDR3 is TGTGCCAGCAGTGATAAGCGGCTAGCGGGACGTATGACCCAGTACTTC.

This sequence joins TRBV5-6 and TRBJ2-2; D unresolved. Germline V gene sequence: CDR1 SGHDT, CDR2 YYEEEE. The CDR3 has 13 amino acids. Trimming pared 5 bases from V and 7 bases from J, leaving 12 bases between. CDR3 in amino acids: CASSAYSLGELFF. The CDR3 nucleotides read TGTGCCAGCAGTGCCTACTCCCTCGGGGAGCTGTTTTTT.

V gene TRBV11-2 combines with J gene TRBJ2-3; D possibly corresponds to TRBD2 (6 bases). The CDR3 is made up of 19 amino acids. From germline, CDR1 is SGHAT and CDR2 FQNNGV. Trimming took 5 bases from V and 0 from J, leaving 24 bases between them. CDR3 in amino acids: CASSLSTLSAGRSTDTQYF. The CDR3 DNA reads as TGTGCCAGCAGCCTATCCACCTTGTCTGCGGGACGGAGCACAGATACGCAGTATTTT.

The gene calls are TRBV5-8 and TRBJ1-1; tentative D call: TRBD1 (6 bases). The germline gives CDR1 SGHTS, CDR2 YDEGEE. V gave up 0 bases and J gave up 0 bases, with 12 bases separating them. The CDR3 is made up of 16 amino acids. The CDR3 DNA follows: TGTGCCAGCAGCTTGGACAGGGTTAGGCTGAACACTGAAGCTTTCTTT. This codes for CASSLDRVRLNTEAFF. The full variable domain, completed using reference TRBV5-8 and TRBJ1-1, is EAGVTQSPTHLIKTRGQQATLRCSPISGHTSVYWYQQALGLGLQFLLWYDEGEERNRGNFPPRFSGRQFPNYSSELNVNALELEDSALYLCASSLDRVRLNTEAFFGQGTRLTVV.

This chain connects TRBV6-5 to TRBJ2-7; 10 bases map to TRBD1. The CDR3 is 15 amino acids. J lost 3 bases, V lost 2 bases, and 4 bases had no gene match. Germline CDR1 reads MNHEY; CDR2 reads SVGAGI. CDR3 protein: CASSYPGTGDYEQYF. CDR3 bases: TGTGCCAGCAGTTACCCCGGGACAGGGGACTACGAGCAGTACTTC.

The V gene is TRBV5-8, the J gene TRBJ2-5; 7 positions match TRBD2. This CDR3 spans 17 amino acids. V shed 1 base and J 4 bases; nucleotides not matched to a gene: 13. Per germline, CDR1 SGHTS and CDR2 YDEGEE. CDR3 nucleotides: TGTGCCAGCAGCTTGTTAGCGGGTCGATCCTTGACAGAGACCCAGTACTTC. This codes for CASSLLAGRSLTETQYF.

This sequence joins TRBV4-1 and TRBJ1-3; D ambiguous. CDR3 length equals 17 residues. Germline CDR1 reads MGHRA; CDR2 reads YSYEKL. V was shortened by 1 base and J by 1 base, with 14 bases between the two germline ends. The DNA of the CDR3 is TGCGCCAGCAGCCAAGTGCCGTACGGGGAATCTGGAAACACCATATATTTT. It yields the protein CASSQVPYGESGNTIYF.

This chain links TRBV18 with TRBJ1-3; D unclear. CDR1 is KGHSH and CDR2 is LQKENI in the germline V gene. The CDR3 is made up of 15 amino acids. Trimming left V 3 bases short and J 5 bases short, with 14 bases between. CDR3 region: CASSPSEDSRNTIYF. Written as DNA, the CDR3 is TGTGCCAGCTCACCGAGCGAAGACTCGCGAAACACCATATATTTT.

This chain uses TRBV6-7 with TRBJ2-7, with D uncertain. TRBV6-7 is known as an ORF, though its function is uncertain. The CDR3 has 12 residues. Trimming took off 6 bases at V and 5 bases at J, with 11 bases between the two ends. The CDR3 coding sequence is TGTGCCAGCAGCCCGGCGGCGGACGAGCAGTACTTC. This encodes CASSPAADEQYF.

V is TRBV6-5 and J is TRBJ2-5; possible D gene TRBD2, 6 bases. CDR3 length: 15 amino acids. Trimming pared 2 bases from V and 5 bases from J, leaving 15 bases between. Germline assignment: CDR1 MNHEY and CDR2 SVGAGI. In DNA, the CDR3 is TGTGCCAGCAGTTACGGGTTTGGCGGGACCGAGACCCAGTACTTC. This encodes CASSYGFGGTETQYF.

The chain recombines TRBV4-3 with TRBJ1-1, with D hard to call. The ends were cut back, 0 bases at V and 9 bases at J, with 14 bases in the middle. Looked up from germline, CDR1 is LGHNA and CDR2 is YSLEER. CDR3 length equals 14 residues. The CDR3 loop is CASSQEFLRGQAFF. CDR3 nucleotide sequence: TGCGCCAGCAGCCAAGAATTCCTCCGAGGCCAAGCTTTCTTT.

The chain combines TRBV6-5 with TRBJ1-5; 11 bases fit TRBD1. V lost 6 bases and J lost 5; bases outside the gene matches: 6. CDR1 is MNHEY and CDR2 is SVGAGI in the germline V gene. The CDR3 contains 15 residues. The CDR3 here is CASRSGTGGYQPQHF. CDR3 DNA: TGTGCCAGCAGATCTGGGACAGGGGGATATCAGCCCCAGCATTTT.

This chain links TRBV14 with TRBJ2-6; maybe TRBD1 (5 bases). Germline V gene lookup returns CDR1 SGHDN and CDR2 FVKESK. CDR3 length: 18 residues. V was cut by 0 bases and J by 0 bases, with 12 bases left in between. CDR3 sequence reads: CASSQDRQILSGANVLTF. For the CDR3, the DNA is TGTGCCAGCAGCCAAGATCGACAGATTCTCTCTGGGGCCAACGTCCTGACTTTC.

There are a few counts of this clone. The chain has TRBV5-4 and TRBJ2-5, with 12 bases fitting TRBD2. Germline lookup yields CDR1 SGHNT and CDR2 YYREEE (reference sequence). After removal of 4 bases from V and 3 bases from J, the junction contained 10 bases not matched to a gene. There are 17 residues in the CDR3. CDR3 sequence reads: CASSQRLLAGGEETQYF. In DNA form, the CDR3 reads TGTGCCAGCAGCCAGAGGTTGCTAGCGGGGGGGGAAGAGACCCAGTACTTC.

The CDR3 sequence: CASSVRGYSYEQYF. CDR3 nucleotides: TGTGCCAGCAGCGTCAGGGGCTACTCCTACGAGCAGTACTTC. The V call is TRBV6-5, the J call TRBJ2-7; weak D call: TRBD1 (6 bases). V lost 6 bases to trimming and J lost 0 bases, with 12 bases between them. The CDR3 is 14 residues long. CDR1 and CDR2 (germline): MNHEY, SVGAGI.

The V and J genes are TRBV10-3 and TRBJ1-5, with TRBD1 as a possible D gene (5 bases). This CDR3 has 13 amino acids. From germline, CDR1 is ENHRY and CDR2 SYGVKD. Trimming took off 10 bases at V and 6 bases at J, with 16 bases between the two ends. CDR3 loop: CATVGGEGQPQHF. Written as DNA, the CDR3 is TGTGCCACCGTGGGGGGGGAGGGTCAGCCCCAGCATTTT.

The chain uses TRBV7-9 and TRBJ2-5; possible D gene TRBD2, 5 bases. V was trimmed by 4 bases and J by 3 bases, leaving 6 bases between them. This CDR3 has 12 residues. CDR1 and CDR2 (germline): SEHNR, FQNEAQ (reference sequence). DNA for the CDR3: TGTGCCAGCAGCTACGGGGAAGAGACCCAGTACTTC. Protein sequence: CASSYGEETQYF.

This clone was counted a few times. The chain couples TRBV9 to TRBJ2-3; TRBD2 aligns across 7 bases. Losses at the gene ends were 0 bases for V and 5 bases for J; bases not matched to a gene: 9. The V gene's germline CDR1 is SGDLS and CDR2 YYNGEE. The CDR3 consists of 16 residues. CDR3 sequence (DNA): TGTGCCAGCAGCGTAGCTGGGGGGGATTCTGGAGATACGCAGTATTTT. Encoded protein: CASSVAGGDSGDTQYF.

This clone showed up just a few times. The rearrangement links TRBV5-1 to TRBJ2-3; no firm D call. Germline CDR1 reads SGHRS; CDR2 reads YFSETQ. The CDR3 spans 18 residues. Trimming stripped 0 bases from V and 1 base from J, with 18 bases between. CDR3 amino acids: CASSLDIREVLGTDTQYF. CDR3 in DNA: TGCGCCAGCAGCTTGGACATAAGAGAGGTATTAGGCACAGATACGCAGTATTTT. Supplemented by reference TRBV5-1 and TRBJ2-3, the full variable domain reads KAGVTQTPRYLIKTRGQQVTLSCSPISGHRSVSWYQQTPGQGLQFLFEYFSETQRNKGNFPGRFSGRQFSNSRSEMNVSTLELGDSALYLCASSLDIREVLGTDTQYFGPGTRLTVL.